The 14 T cell receptor beta chains below all came from one sample that was sequenced in a study of blood T cell repertoires in COVID-19. Libraries were prepared by immunoSEQ multiplex PCR; TCRdb keeps only in-frame clonotypes and omits some of them. Of around 180,000 clones listed, roughly nine tenths are singletons. What was sequenced was PBMCs or T cells enriched from blood (not recorded which). These receptors all stem from a woman in her thirties or forties with acute COVID-19.

The chain joins TRBV7-3 to TRBJ2-1; 13 bases agree with TRBD2. Germline V lookup: CDR1 SGHTA, CDR2 FQGTGA. The CDR3 sequence is 18 residues long. Trimming cost V 0 bases and J 8 bases; bases outside gene matches: 10. CDR3 nucleotide sequence: TGTGCCAGCAGCTTAACCAATCTCATGGGACTAGCGGGGCATGAGCAGTTCTTC. It codes for CASSLTNLMGLAGHEQFF.

This CDR3 reads CASSFPPGASGGYNEQFF. The CDR3 region has the DNA TGTGCCAGCAGTTTCCCACCTGGGGCTAGCGGGGGGTACAATGAGCAGTTCTTC. This rearrangement joins TRBV28 to TRBJ2-1, with 11 bases matching TRBD2. CDR3 length: 18 residues. Germline V gene sequence: CDR1 MDHEN, CDR2 SYDVKM. J gave up 4 bases and V 3 bases, and 11 bases lay outside the gene matches. Looking up the rest from reference TRBV28 and TRBJ2-1 gives the full variable domain: DVKVTQSSRYLVKRTGEKVFLECVQDMDHENMFWYRQDPGLGLRLIYFSYDVKMKEKGDIPEGYSVSREKKERFSLILESASTNQTSMYLCASSFPPGASGGYNEQFFGPGTRLTVL.

The chain has TRBV3-1 (or the pseudogene TRBV3-2) and TRBJ2-5, with 12 bases aligning to TRBD2. Trimming at V came to 4 bases and at J to 5 bases, leaving 20 bases not matched to a gene. The germline CDR1 and CDR2 sequences are LGHDT and YNNKEL (reference sequence). This CDR3 is built from 20 residues. CDR3: CASSPGALAGGLGIDETQYF. In DNA form, the CDR3 reads TGTGCCAGCAGCCCAGGGGCCCTAGCGGGGGGGCTAGGGATTGACGAGACCCAGTACTTC.

The CDR3 nucleotides are TGTGCCAGCGGCAGGCGGGGGGGCTACACAGATACGCAGTATTTT. It yields the protein CASGRRGGYTDTQYF. The chain combines TRBV11-2 with TRBJ2-3; TRBD2 matches 9 bases. Germline V gene sequence: CDR1 SGHAT, CDR2 FQNNGV. The CDR3 covers 15 residues. The trim removed 8 bases at V and 2 bases at J, leaving 8 bases unmatched.

The chain combines TRBV27 with TRBJ2-2; 8 nucleotides align to TRBD1. CDR1 and CDR2 from the germline V gene are MNHEY and SMNVEV (reference sequence). V trimming: 6 bases; J trimming: 1 base; junction bases outside the gene matches: 13. The CDR3 length is 18 residues. The CDR3 coding sequence is TGTGCCAGCAGCCACAGGGGGGACTCCGTAAAGAACACCGGGGAGCTGTTTTTT. Translating gives CASSHRGDSVKNTGELFF.

The chain is built from TRBV19 and TRBJ2-3; 8 positions agree with TRBD1. The CDR3 is made up of 15 amino acids. The germline gives CDR1 LNHDA, CDR2 SQIVND (reference sequence). Trimming removed 0 bases from V and 2 bases from J; junction bases left unmatched: 1. The CDR3 sequence: CASSIEDRATDTQYF. The CDR3 nucleotides read TGTGCCAGTAGTATAGAGGACAGGGCCACAGATACGCAGTATTTT.

The rearrangement joins TRBV7-2 to TRBJ2-7, with D possibly TRBD1 on 5 matching bases. The CDR3 extends over 13 amino acids. The V end lost 5 bases, the J end lost 3 bases, and 11 bases lay between the germline ends. Germline assignment: CDR1 SGHTA and CDR2 FQGNSA. CDR3 residues: CASSLNRGYEQYF. DNA of the CDR3: TGTGCCAGCAGCCTCAATAGGGGCTACGAGCAGTACTTC.

The rearrangement links TRBV7-6 to TRBJ2-2; 13 bases match TRBD2. V lost 5 bases, J lost 4 bases, and 4 bases stayed unmatched. The length of the CDR3 is 16 residues. Germline-derived CDR1 and CDR2 are SGHVS and FNYEAQ. Here the CDR3 DNA reads TGTGCCAGCAGCCTAGGACTAGCGGGAGTCACCGGGGAGCTGTTTTTT. The encoded protein is CASSLGLAGVTGELFF.

The chain links TRBV5-1 to TRBJ1-2; 10 bases line up with TRBD1. The germline V gene encodes CDR1 SGHRS and CDR2 YFSETQ. The CDR3 runs to 15 residues. With V trimmed by 4 bases and J by 3 bases, 6 bases remained unmatched. This CDR3 reads CASSPDRGRDYGYTF. The CDR3 DNA sequence: TGCGCCAGCAGCCCTGACAGGGGGCGTGACTATGGCTACACCTTC.

The chain uses TRBV13 and TRBJ2-7; 11 positions agree with TRBD2. Germline CDR1 PRHDT, CDR2 FYEKMQ (reference sequence). The CDR3 covers 16 residues. V dropped 4 bases and J dropped 2; count of bases not matched to a gene: 7. CDR3 residues: CASSSNSGRAPYEQYF. For the CDR3, the DNA is TGTGCCAGCAGCTCGAATAGCGGGAGGGCCCCCTACGAGCAGTACTTC.

V and J are TRBV5-1 and TRBJ2-1; 7 bases are a match to TRBD2. Trimming took 1 base from V and 8 from J; bases not matched to a gene: 12. Germline lookup yields CDR1 SGHRS and CDR2 YFSETQ. CDR3 length: 16 amino acids. The CDR3 bases are TGCGCCAGCAGCTTGCCCCCGTTCGGGAGGTTAGATGAGCAGTTCTTC. Its translation is CASSLPPFGRLDEQFF.

The chain recombines TRBV18 with TRBJ2-7, with TRBD1 identical over 8 bases. Germline V gene sequence: CDR1 KGHSH, CDR2 LQKENI. V trimming: 3 bases; J trimming: 5 bases; junction bases outside the gene matches: 12. This CDR3 spans 16 amino acids. In nucleotides, the CDR3 is TGTGCCAGCTCACCTAACCGGGGACAGGAGGGGAACGAGCAGTACTTC. Translation: CASSPNRGQEGNEQYF.

V and J are TRBV5-1 and TRBJ2-2; 7 nucleotides match TRBD1. V lost 3 bases and J lost 7; bases outside the gene matches: 6. Germline-derived CDR1 and CDR2 are SGHRS and YFSETQ. This CDR3 comprises 14 residues. In nucleotides, the CDR3 is TGCGCCAGCAGCTGGGACAGCCATCTCGGGGAGCTGTTTTTT. Protein: CASSWDSHLGELFF.

V usage is TRBV11-2 and J usage is TRBJ2-7; 11 nucleotides line up with TRBD2. Unmatched junction bases numbered 11, after V lost 4 bases and J lost 0 bases. Germline V gene sequence: CDR1 SGHAT, CDR2 FQNNGV. The CDR3 consists of 18 residues. The CDR3 coding sequence is TGTGCCAGCAGCTCCAACCCCGGGACTAGCGGCCACTCCTACGAGCAGTACTTC. Amino acid sequence: CASSSNPGTSGHSYEQYF.